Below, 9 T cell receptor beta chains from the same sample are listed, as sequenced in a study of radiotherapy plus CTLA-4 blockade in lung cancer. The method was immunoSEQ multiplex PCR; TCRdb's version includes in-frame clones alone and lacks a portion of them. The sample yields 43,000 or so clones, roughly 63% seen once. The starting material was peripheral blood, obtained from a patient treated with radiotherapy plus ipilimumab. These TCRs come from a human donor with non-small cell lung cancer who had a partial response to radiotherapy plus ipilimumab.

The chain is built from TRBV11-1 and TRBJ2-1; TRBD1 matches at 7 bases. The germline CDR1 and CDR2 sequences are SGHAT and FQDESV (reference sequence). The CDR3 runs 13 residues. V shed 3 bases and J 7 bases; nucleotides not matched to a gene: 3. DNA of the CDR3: TGTGCCAGCAGCTTTACAGGGGAGAATGAGCAGTTCTTC. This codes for CASSFTGENEQFF.

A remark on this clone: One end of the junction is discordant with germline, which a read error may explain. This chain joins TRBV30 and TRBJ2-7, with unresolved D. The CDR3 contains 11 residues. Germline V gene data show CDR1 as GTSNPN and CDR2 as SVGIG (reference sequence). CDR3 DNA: TGTGCCTGTCAGATAGCCTACGGGCAGTACTTC. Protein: CACQIAYGQYF.

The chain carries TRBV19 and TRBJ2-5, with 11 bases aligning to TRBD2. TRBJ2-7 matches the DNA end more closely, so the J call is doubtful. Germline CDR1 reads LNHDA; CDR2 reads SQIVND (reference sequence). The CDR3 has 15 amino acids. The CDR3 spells CASRSVAGGHHEQYF. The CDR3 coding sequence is TGTGCCAGTAGGTCCGTAGCGGGAGGGCATCACGAGCAGTACTTC.

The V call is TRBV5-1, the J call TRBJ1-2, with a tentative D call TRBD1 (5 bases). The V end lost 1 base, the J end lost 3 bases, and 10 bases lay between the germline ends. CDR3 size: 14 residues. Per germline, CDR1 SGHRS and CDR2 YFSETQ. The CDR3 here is CASSLSGGDYGYTF. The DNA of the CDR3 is TGCGCCAGCAGCTTGTCGGGAGGGGACTATGGCTACACCTTC.

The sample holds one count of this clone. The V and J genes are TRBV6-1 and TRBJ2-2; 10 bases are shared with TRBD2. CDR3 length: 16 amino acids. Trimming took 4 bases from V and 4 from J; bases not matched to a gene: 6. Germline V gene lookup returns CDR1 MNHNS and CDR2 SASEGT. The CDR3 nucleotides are TGTGCCAGCAGTGCGCTAGCGGGAGATGGCACCGGGGAGCTGTTTTTT. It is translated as CASSALAGDGTGELFF.

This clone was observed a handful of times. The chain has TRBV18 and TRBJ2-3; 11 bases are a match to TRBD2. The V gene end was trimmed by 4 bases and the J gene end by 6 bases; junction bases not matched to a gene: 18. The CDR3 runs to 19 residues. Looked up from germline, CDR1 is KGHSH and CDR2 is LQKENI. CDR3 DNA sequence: TGTGCCAGCTCACGAAGTTTATTAGCGGGAGGGCCGAGGATTGATACGCAGTATTTT. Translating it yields CASSRSLLAGGPRIDTQYF.

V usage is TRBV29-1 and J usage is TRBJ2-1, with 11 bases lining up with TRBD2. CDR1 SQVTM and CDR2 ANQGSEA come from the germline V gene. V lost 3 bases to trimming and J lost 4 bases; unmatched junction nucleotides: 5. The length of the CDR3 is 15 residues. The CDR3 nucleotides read TGCAGCGTTGAGACGCTAGCGGGAGGTTACAATGAGCAGTTCTTC. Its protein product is CSVETLAGGYNEQFF.

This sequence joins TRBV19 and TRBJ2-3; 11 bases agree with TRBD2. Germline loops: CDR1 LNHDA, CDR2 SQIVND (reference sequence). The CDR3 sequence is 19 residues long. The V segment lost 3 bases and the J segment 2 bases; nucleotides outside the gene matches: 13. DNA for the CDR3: TGTGCCAGTAGTATCACGTTTGGACCTAGCGGGAGGAACACAGATACGCAGTATTTT. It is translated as CASSITFGPSGRNTDTQYF.

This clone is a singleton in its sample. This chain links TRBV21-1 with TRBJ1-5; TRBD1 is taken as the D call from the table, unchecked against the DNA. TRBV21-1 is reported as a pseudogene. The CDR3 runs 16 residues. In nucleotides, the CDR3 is TGTGCCAGCAGCAAAGTGAGTGAACAGGGTCATCAGCCCCAGCATTTT. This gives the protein CASSKVSEQGHQPQHF.